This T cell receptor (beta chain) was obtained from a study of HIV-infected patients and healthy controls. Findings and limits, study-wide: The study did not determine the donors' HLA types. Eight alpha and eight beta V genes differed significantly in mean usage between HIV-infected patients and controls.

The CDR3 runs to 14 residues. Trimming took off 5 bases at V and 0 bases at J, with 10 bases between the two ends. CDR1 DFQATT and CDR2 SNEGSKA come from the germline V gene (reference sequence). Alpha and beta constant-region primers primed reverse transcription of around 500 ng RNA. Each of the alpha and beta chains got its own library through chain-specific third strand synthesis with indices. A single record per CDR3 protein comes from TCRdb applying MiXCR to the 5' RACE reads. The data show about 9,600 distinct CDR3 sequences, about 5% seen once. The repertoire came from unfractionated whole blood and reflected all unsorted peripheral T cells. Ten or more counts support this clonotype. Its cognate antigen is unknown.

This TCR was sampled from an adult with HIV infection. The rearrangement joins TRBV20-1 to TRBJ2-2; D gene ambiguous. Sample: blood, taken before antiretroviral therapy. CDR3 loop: CSAPGSSNTGELFF. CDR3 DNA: TGCAGTGCTCCCGGGTCTTCGAACACCGGGGAGCTGTTTTTT.